This TCR beta chain was sequenced during a study of T cells in Graves' hyperthyroidism and ophthalmopathy. Between the trimmed V and J ends, which lost 5 bases and 5 bases, there was a span of 21 bases. CDR3 length: 16 amino acids. Germline V CDR1 and CDR2: MNHNS, SASEGT. RNA transcripts were the template for amplifying TCR beta CDR3 regions. The TCR CDR3 first-round RT-PCR relied on the HTBI primer set. TCRdb passed the multiplex PCR reads through MiXCR, listing each CDR3 protein once. The sample holds approximately 400,000 distinct CDR3 sequences; approximately 15% are singletons and the top ten take around 21%.

The material sequenced was blood. The chain carries TRBV6-1 and TRBJ2-5, with TRBD2 as a possible D gene (5 bases). The receptor was derived from a man in his thirties or forties with Graves' hyperthyroidism that later progressed to Graves' ophthalmopathy. The DNA for the CDR3 is TGTGCCAGCAGTTCCAATCGGGGTGGTGCGCGGGAGACCCAGTACTTC. Protein product: CASSSNRGGARETQYF.